This passage covers 22 T cell receptor beta chains from one sample sequenced in a study of T cell responses to AZD1222 COVID-19 vaccine. TCRdb keeps only in-frame clones here, not all; method: immunoSEQ multiplex PCR. The table records about 73,000 clones, 88% of them present only once. The material was peripheral blood, obtained on day 0 of AZD1222 vaccination. The receptors were gathered from an adult in good health.

The chain joins TRBV24-1 to TRBJ2-1, with D uncertain. CDR3 length equals 18 residues. Germline V gives CDR1 KGHDR, CDR2 SFDVKD. Trimming took off 2 bases at V and 5 bases at J, with 21 bases between the two ends. The CDR3 DNA is TGTGCCACCAGTGATTCGCCGTCCGTGTCGAGTATCGACAATGAGCAGTTCTTC. This encodes CATSDSPSVSSIDNEQFF.

Here the CDR3 DNA reads TGTGCCAGCAGCAAAGACAGGGGTGACAACTATGGCTACACCTTC. Translated, it gives CASSKDRGDNYGYTF. The chain uses TRBV11-2 and TRBJ1-2, with 8 bases that match TRBD1. The ends lost 5 bases at V and 2 bases at J; junction bases unmatched: 7. This CDR3 has 15 residues. Germline V gives CDR1 SGHAT, CDR2 FQNNGV.

This clone was counted once. This sequence joins TRBV24-1 and TRBJ2-1; 13 nucleotides agree with TRBD2. The V gene's germline CDR1 is KGHDR and CDR2 SFDVKD. Unmatched junction bases numbered 2, after V lost 10 bases and J lost 12 bases. This CDR3 contains 11 residues. In DNA form, the CDR3 reads TGTGCCACGGGACTAGCGGGATCGCAGTTCTTC. Protein: CATGLAGSQFF.

J is TRBJ2-7 and V is TRBV6-1; D is unresolved. The germline V and J ends were trimmed by 3 bases and 1 base, with 4 bases remaining between them. Per germline, CDR1 MNHNS and CDR2 SASEGT. This CDR3 contains 12 residues. The DNA for the CDR3 is TGTGCCAGCAGTGACGGTTCCTACGAGCAGTACTTC. It codes for CASSDGSYEQYF.

The chain has TRBV7-2 and TRBJ1-5; D gene unclear. The V end was cut by 6 bases, the J end by 1 base, with 13 bases between. Germline V gives CDR1 SGHTA, CDR2 FQGNSA. The length of the CDR3 is 15 residues. The CDR3, as DNA: TGTGCCAGCAGATCCACAGCGACGAGCAATCAGCCCCAGCATTTT. This translates into CASRSTATSNQPQHF.

This CDR3 is CASSLVGGQGARDIQYF. The DNA for the CDR3 is TGTGCCAGCAGCTTAGTTGGTGGACAGGGGGCAAGGGACATTCAGTACTTC. The chain couples TRBV7-8 to TRBJ2-4, with 11 bases aligning to TRBD1. The germline CDR1 and CDR2 sequences are SGHVS and FQNEAQ. V shed 1 base and J 8 bases; nucleotides not matched to a gene: 10. The CDR3 spans 17 residues.

The chain is built from TRBV6-4 and TRBJ1-1; 8 bases match TRBD1. The CDR3 is 14 residues long. Germline values: CDR1 MRHNA, CDR2 SNTAGT. Germline trimming cut 2 bases from V and 5 bases from J; bases unmatched to any gene: 4. The CDR3 region is CASSDGQGGTEAFF. Here the CDR3 DNA reads TGTGCCAGCAGTGACGGACAGGGCGGAACTGAAGCTTTCTTT.

This clone was counted a few times. The genes are TRBV5-4 and TRBJ1-4; 7 bases match TRBD1. The germline CDR1 and CDR2 sequences are SGHNT and YYREEE (reference sequence). J gave up 7 bases and V 0 bases, and 9 bases lay outside the gene matches. The CDR3 covers 16 residues. The CDR3 DNA sequence: TGTGCCAGCAGCTTGGGAATGACAGGGCAAACTGAAAAACTGTTTTTT. Its translation is CASSLGMTGQTEKLFF.

Here the CDR3 reads CASSLGQGHSPLHF. The CDR3 DNA reads TGCGCCAGCAGTCTGGGGCAGGGGCATTCACCCCTCCACTTT. J is TRBJ1-6 and V is TRBV5-1, with D possibly being TRBD1 (6 bases). The ends were cut back, 5 bases at V and 8 bases at J, with 14 bases in the middle. CDR1 and CDR2 from the germline V gene are SGHRS and YFSETQ. The CDR3 covers 14 residues.

The chain recombines TRBV30 with TRBJ2-1, with D maybe TRBD2 (6 bases). The V end was cut by 0 bases, the J end by 5 bases, with 8 bases between. The V gene's germline CDR1 is GTSNPN and CDR2 SVGIG (reference sequence). The CDR3 runs to 13 residues. The CDR3 spells CAWSVGTDNEQFF. CDR3 in DNA: TGTGCCTGGAGTGTGGGGACTGACAATGAGCAGTTCTTC.

The J gene is TRBJ1-1, the V gene TRBV30; D is unresolved. This CDR3 is built from 15 residues. V lost 2 bases to trimming and J lost 1 base, with 14 bases between them. The germline CDR1 and CDR2 sequences are GTSNPN and SVGIG (reference sequence). The CDR3 coding sequence is TGTGCCTGGAGTCGGACTCAGAGGGCGAACACTGAAGCTTTCTTT. This gives the protein CAWSRTQRANTEAFF.

The chain is built from TRBV11-2 and TRBJ2-1; D remains ambiguous. Trimming shortened V by 4 bases and J by 0 bases, and 4 bases separated the two germline ends. This CDR3 contains 13 residues. Germline values: CDR1 SGHAT, CDR2 FQNNGV. The CDR3 sequence: CASSSGSYNEQFF. The CDR3 nucleotides are TGTGCCAGCAGCTCGGGCTCCTACAATGAGCAGTTCTTC.

CDR3 residues: CASSLELSVTGVEQYF. Written as DNA, the CDR3 is TGTGCCAGCAGCTTAGAGTTGAGCGTTACCGGGGTCGAGCAGTACTTC. This chain joins TRBV7-2 and TRBJ2-7; D possibly corresponds to TRBD2 (5 bases). This CDR3 spans 16 amino acids. Trimming pared 1 base from V and 6 bases from J, leaving 19 bases between. Germline V gene data show CDR1 as SGHTA and CDR2 as FQGNSA.

J is TRBJ2-3 and V is TRBV5-4, with unresolved D. CDR1 and CDR2 (germline): SGHNT, YYREEE (reference sequence). The CDR3 loop spans 13 amino acids. V was pared by 4 bases and J by 6 bases, with 12 bases between. The CDR3: CASSPLPQDTQYF. DNA of the CDR3: TGTGCCAGCAGCCCGCTCCCCCAGGATACGCAGTATTTT.

This clone was counted once. CDR3 in amino acids: CASSQVPSEETQYF. CDR3 coding DNA: TGCGCCAGCAGCCAGGTCCCCAGTGAAGAGACCCAGTACTTC. The chain uses TRBV5-1 and TRBJ2-5, with D unresolved. This CDR3 comprises 14 residues. Germline values: CDR1 SGHRS, CDR2 YFSETQ. Trimming left V 4 bases short and J 3 bases short, with 13 bases between.

The genes are TRBV18 and TRBJ1-5, with no clear D. CDR1 KGHSH and CDR2 LQKENI come from the germline V gene. CDR3 length equals 13 residues. Trimming pared 6 bases from V and 2 bases from J, leaving 8 bases between. The CDR3 protein is CASSGRGNQPQHF. The CDR3 DNA follows: TGTGCCAGCTCCGGGCGGGGCAATCAGCCCCAGCATTTT.

The V and J genes are TRBV2 and TRBJ2-6; no firm D call. The CDR3 has 17 amino acids. Germline V gene sequence: CDR1 SNHLY, CDR2 FYNNEI. V dropped 1 base and J dropped 1 base, with 11 bases sitting between them. The CDR3 bases are TGTGCCAGCAGTGAAGGACGAAGGGCTTCTGGGGCCAACGTCCTGACTTTC. This sequence encodes CASSEGRRASGANVLTF.

The chain couples TRBV6-5 to TRBJ2-2, with 9 bases matching TRBD2. Germline loops: CDR1 MNHEY, CDR2 SVGAGI. With 2 bases clipped from V and 4 bases from J, the junction kept 5 bases outside the gene matches. The CDR3 runs 16 residues. In nucleotides, the CDR3 is TGTGCCAGCAGTTACACCGGGACTAGCCTCACCGGGGAGCTGTTTTTT. Protein: CASSYTGTSLTGELFF.

The chain employs TRBV19 and TRBJ1-1; 7 bases map to TRBD1. Trimming at V came to 4 bases and at J to 4 bases, leaving 3 bases not matched to a gene. This CDR3 is built from 13 residues. Germline V CDR1 and CDR2: LNHDA, SQIVND (reference sequence). Here the CDR3 DNA reads TGTGCCAGTAGTAGGGACAGCTTCACTGAAGCTTTCTTT. Residues: CASSRDSFTEAFF.

The J gene is TRBJ2-7, the V gene TRBV28; D remains ambiguous. There are 15 residues in the CDR3. Trimming shortened V by 1 base and J by 5 bases, and 15 bases separated the two germline ends. Germline CDR1 reads MDHEN; CDR2 reads SYDVKM. The CDR3 DNA is TGTGCCAGCAGTTTATCGGCAGCCCGTTTAGACGAGCAGTACTTC. Protein product: CASSLSAARLDEQYF.

Written as DNA, the CDR3 is TGTGCCAGCAGCCACAGCCAGGGGGGGGCGGCCTACAATGAGCAGTTCTTC. It specifies CASSHSQGGAAYNEQFF. The rearrangement joins TRBV5-8 to TRBJ2-1; D tentatively fits TRBD1 or TRBD2 (7 bases each). Trimming removed 4 bases from V and 2 bases from J, with 19 bases in between. CDR1 and CDR2 from the germline V gene are SGHTS and YDEGEE. The CDR3 sequence is 17 residues long.

The chain uses TRBV7-3 and TRBJ2-4; a possible D gene is TRBD2 (6 bases). V dropped 5 bases and J dropped 6 bases, with 23 bases sitting between them. Germline lookup yields CDR1 SGHTA and CDR2 FQGTGA. CDR3 length equals 17 residues. CDR3: CASSQLARPGSGNIQYF. CDR3 DNA: TGTGCCAGCAGCCAACTAGCTCGGCCGGGGAGCGGAAACATTCAGTACTTC.